What follows describes a single TCR beta chain. This entry belongs to a study of cytomegalovirus exposure and HLA in healthy donors. Across the whole study: Among the 400 or so donors who were genotyped, roughly 76% fell in the genetic ancestry cluster that is associated with self-reported Caucasian donors.

13 Jbeta primers and 60 Vbeta primers were used for the PCR. The data were produced by immunoSEQ multiplex PCR, yet TCRdb's version contains in-frame clones alone and is incomplete. The sample comprises 100,000 to 150,000 clones, approximately 80% of which are singletons, and less than 6% rests with the top ten. The J segment lost 5 bases and the V segment lost 7 bases, leaving 2 bases of the junction unmatched. CDR1 MNHNY and CDR2 SVGAGI come from the germline V gene (reference sequence). The CDR3 is 12 residues long. Input material: PBMCs. The chain has TRBV6-6 and TRBJ1-2, with TRBD1 identical over 9 bases. The receptor's source is a man between 18 and 35 years old in good health and CMV-seropositive. CDR3 sequence: CASTDRGYGYTF. For the CDR3, the DNA is TGTGCCAGCACCGACAGGGGGTATGGCTACACCTTC.